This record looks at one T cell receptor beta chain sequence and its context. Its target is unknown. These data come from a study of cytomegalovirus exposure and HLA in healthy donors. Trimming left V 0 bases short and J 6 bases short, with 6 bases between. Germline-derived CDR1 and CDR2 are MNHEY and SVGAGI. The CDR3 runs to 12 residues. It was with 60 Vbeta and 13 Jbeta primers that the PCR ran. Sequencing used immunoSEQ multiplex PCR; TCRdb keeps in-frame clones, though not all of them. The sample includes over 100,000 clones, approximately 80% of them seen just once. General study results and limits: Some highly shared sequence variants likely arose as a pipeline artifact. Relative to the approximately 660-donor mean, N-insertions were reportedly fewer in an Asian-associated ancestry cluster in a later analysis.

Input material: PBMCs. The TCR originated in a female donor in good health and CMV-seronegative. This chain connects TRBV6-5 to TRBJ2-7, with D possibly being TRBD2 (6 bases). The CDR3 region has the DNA TGTGCCAGCAGTTACTCCGGGGGCGAGCAGTACTTC. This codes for CASSYSGGEQYF.